The clone carrying this T cell receptor (beta chain) came up a few times. PCR was performed using 60 Vbeta and 13 Jbeta primers. Clones were sequenced by immunoSEQ multiplex PCR, and TCRdb holds only the in-frame ones, with some missing. This sample has 200,000 to 250,000 clones; around four fifths occur once, and the top ten carry 1.5% to 2%. The data were taken from a study of cytomegalovirus exposure and HLA in healthy donors. The CDR3 has 14 residues. The V gene end was trimmed by 2 bases and the J gene end by 9 bases; junction bases not matched to a gene: 5. CDR1 and CDR2 from the germline V gene are SGHRS and YFSETQ.

This clonotype was sampled from a man aged 50 to 60 in good health and CMV-seronegative. V and J are TRBV5-1 and TRBJ2-1; 10 nucleotides align to TRBD2. What was sequenced was PBMCs. CDR3 region: CASSLPSGSTEQFF. The CDR3 coding sequence is TGCGCCAGCAGCTTACCTAGCGGGAGTACTGAGCAGTTCTTC.